The 6 T cell receptor beta chains below were found in one sample sequenced in a study of T cells in Graves' hyperthyroidism and ophthalmopathy (dated by TCRdb to between 2018 and 2021). The library was generated by multiplex PCR. For sequencing, an Illumina HiSeq 2000 was employed. The TCR beta CDR3 regions were amplified from RNA transcripts. For the first round of RT-PCR on the TCR CDR3, the HTBI primer set was used together with the Qiagen OneStep RT-PCR kit. TCRdb passed the public sequencing reads through fastp at Q25 and MiXCR, retaining productive beta sequences. When rows share a CDR3 protein, they turn into one entry using the most common DNA and genes. The table for this sample lists roughly 350,000 distinct CDR3 sequences; around 13% of them were counted only once. The ten largest clonotypes hold 20% to 25% of the sample. Sequencing was done on a sample of blood. These receptors were collected from a woman aged 25 to 39 with Graves' hyperthyroidism.

This clonotype has ten or more counts. The chain uses TRBV7-9 and TRBJ2-7; D possibly matches TRBD1 or TRBD2 (5 bases each). This CDR3 spans 13 amino acids. Germline V gives CDR1 SEHNR, CDR2 FQNEAQ (reference sequence). Between the trimmed V and J ends, which lost 5 bases and 5 bases, there was a span of 13 bases. CDR3 nucleotide sequence: TGTGCCAGCAGCCGGGGTGGGGCGGACGAGCAGTACTTC. Encoded protein: CASSRGGADEQYF.

In its sample, this clonotype was seen a few times. J is TRBJ2-1 and V is TRBV9, with D perhaps TRBD1 (5 bases). Per the germline V gene, CDR1 is SGDLS and CDR2 is YYNGEE. This CDR3 is 13 amino acids long. V was trimmed by 4 bases and J by 8 bases, leaving 13 bases between them. The CDR3 sequence is CASSQEGVDEQFF. In DNA form, the CDR3 reads TGTGCCAGCAGCCAGGAAGGGGTGGATGAGCAGTTCTTC.

CDR3 region: CSARGDRENSPLHF. The CDR3 nucleotides read TGCAGTGCTAGGGGGGACAGGGAAAATTCACCCCTCCACTTT. V is TRBV20-1 and J is TRBJ1-6, with 9 nucleotides matching TRBD1. This CDR3 comprises 14 residues. J gave up 7 bases and V 3 bases, and 4 bases lay outside the gene matches. Germline CDR1 and CDR2: DFQATT and SNEGSKA (reference sequence).

This clonotype was seen many times. Being one base from a much bigger clone, this may be a read error. The gene calls are TRBV6-1 and TRBJ1-5, with TRBD1 as a possible D gene (6 bases). Germline loops: CDR1 MNHNS, CDR2 SASEGT. The germline V and J ends were trimmed by 5 bases and 4 bases, with 9 bases remaining between them. This CDR3 comprises 13 residues. This CDR3 is CASSRGANQPQHF. CDR3 coding DNA: TGTGCCAGCAGTCGGGGGGCTAATCAGCCCCAGCATTTT.

This clonotype showed up just a few times. This chain uses TRBV3-1 with TRBJ2-1; D may be TRBD2 (6 bases). CDR1 LGHDT and CDR2 YNNKEL come from the germline V gene (reference sequence). The CDR3 length is 12 residues. Between the trimmed V and J ends, which lost 4 bases and 10 bases, there was a span of 11 bases. CDR3 bases: TGTGCCAGCAGCCGGGGGGATGGCGAGCAGTTCTTC. Encoded protein: CASSRGDGEQFF.

This clonotype was seen many times. Mismatch with germline at one junction end may stem from a read error. The chain has TRBV19 and TRBJ2-7; D could derive from TRBD1 or TRBD2 (5 bases each). This CDR3 has 13 residues. Germline V gene data show CDR1 as LNHDA and CDR2 as SQIVND (reference sequence). As DNA, the CDR3 is TGTGCCAGCAGTACCGGGGCCTTCTACGAGCAGTACTTC. Translating gives CASSTGAFYEQYF.